This T cell receptor beta chain was documented in a study of cytomegalovirus exposure and HLA in healthy donors (dated 2017 in TCRdb). With regard to the full study: The 500 to 700 repertoires of the first cohort and the 120 validation repertoires were produced on the same platform, according to a later analysis. Besides the first cohort of 550 to 750 subjects, a separate validation cohort made up of 120 different subjects was used. To predict cytomegalovirus infection status, the study combined high-throughput TCR immunosequencing, statistical association of individual TCRs with disease status, and machine learning. The study aimed to test whether signatures of past pathogen exposure could be identified by cataloging public T cell receptors.

Separate from the approximately 670-subject first cohort, the validation cohort of 120 subjects was the group to which the donors belonged. Measured from the cysteine to the phenylalanine, the CDR3 is 15 residues long. This entry keeps only the CDR3 DNA: 45 bases, framed from base 1. The junction carries 19 bases between V and J, which are trimmed by 5 bases and 5 bases respectively. The germline V gene (reference sequence) gives CDR1 as PRHDT and CDR2 as FYEKMQ. The investigation overall reported the following: According to the authors, the approach could potentially be generalized to other disease states and immunological phenotypes. Most TCR sequences were observed very rarely across donors, whereas some public TCRs were present in many individuals. The classifier was reported to diagnose cytomegalovirus status with high specificity and sensitivity in both the original and validation cohorts. A later analysis lacked HLA typing for the validation cohort, so it scored co-occurrence in that cohort across all 110 or so repertoires. A total of 164 TCR beta chains were listed by the study as associated with cytomegalovirus. Three of the identified cytomegalovirus-associated TCR beta chains were confirmed in vitro to be specific for cytomegalovirus antigens. Of the cluster scores, approximately 95% were above 0 in a later analysis, which found that TCRs clustered in the first cohort also tended to co-occur in the 120 or so validation repertoires.

This clone was picked up one time. Its target antigen remains unknown. Base qualities are not recorded, but no much larger clone differs from it by a single base. The method behind the library was the immunoSEQ multiplex PCR assay. From the authors' description of their analysis: To diagnose cytomegalovirus status from the catalog of TCR beta chain sequences, a statistical classification framework was built. TCRdb took over this immuneACCESS table, retaining in-frame rearrangements with V and J assigned. Such tables are incomplete; in checked studies, under half of the missing clones stem from an unresolved V gene, and the remainder is unexplained. From that table come the V and J calls and clone size; the DNA was used to work out D and trimming. The sample table holds around 63,000 clones, of which 90% to 96% were seen once. Clones ranked in the top ten supply 0.9% to 1.5% of the sample.

The V gene is TRBV13 and the J gene is TRBJ2-7; the D gene is perhaps TRBD1, from 5 matching bases. The receptor was isolated from a woman between 18 and 29 years old in good health and CMV-seronegative. Material for sequencing was PBMCs. The CDR3 is CASSQWGDSLHEQYF. The nucleotides are TGTGCCAGCAGCCAGTGGGGCGACAGTTTACACGAGCAGTACTTC.